This entry concerns a single T cell receptor (beta chain). This clonotype was seen only a few times. Its antigen is unknown. One base away lies a much larger clone, so this may be a sequencing read error. Systemically healthy Caucasian individuals from Russia, around 38 in total and aged 6 to 90 years, were included as donors. About 10 milliliters of peripheral blood were drawn from each donor into EDTA-treated Vacutainer tubes. Ficoll-Paque density-gradient centrifugation was used to isolate PBMCs, with at least 6 million obtained per sample. Trizol reagent was used to extract total RNA from the PBMCs, yielding at least 5.5 micrograms per sample. For every donor, flow cytometry on a PBMC aliquot measured the percentage of naive CD45RAhigh/CD27high T cells. This entry comes from a study of blood T cells in healthy people across ages (dated by TCRdb to between 2015 and 2016). About the study as a whole: In model experiments, template switching captured about one uniquely barcoded TCR beta cDNA molecule for every two T cells. The donors were divided into four age groups: young (average roughly 15 years), middle-aged (about 40), aged (around 59) and long-lived (roughly 82). For two donors (one aged 18 to 30 and one aged 80 or older), the study analyzed two additional independent replicas of 1 million unique cDNA reads from the same blood draw. Donors of different ages were randomly distributed across sequencing lanes to avoid experimental bias. To track age-related changes in TCR beta repertoire diversity, the study relied on deep sequencing normalized with unique cDNA molecular identifiers.

Germline trimming: 1 base from V, 7 bases from J; junction bases outside gene matches: 11. The germline V gene encodes CDR1 DFQATT and CDR2 SNEGSKA (reference sequence). The CDR3 spans 15 residues, from the cysteine through the phenylalanine. Only the CDR3 portion is preserved as DNA: 45 bases, with reading frame beginning at the first base. Library method: 5' RACE. The instrument was an Illumina HiSeq 2500. A second roughly 6 to 11 cycle PCR used a sample-barcoded 5' primer and a J-beta primer mix. Each TCR beta cDNA molecule received a unique molecular identifier from a template-switch 5' adaptor carrying 12 random nucleotides. Each sample yielded at least 3 million CDR3-containing paired-end reads. The Mint cDNA synthesis kit, primed by a TRBC-specific oligonucleotide, was used to synthesize first-strand cDNA from all RNA. All cDNA was treated with uracil-DNA glycosylase and then went through a first 18-cycle PCR with the universal primers M1SS and BC2_uni_R. The authors' pipeline ran thus. Each sample was normalized by randomly selecting 1 million high-quality reads, each carrying a distinct molecular identifier. Instead of being binned into consensus sequences, reads that shared molecular identifiers were thrown out. MiTCR, set to a Q25 quality threshold and the strictest error-elimination algorithm, was used for CDR3 identification, clonotype clustering and error correction. A nonparametric unseen species model with Euler transformation was used to estimate lower-bound total TCR beta diversity. The public sequencing data were trimmed at Q25 with fastp and processed into clonotypes with MiXCR by TCRdb, which kept only in-frame beta chains. Every entry covers one CDR3 protein and lists the most common genes and DNA from its rows. The V and J calls, along with clone size, are taken from TCRdb and not from the paper's own processing. This sample is represented by roughly 730,000 distinct CDR3 sequences; around 50% of them were singletons. Clones ranked in the top ten supply 20% to 30% of the sample.

Overall results and qualifications from the work: Compared with the aged group, the long-lived group had more naive CD4+ T cells, fewer expanded clones and increased TCR diversity, suggesting age selection. Observed TCR beta diversity correlated strongly with the percentage of naive T cells measured by flow cytometry. Observed TCR beta diversity per million T cells fell roughly linearly with age, and a significant reduction was already apparent by age roughly 40. Total diversity estimates from one million sequenced T cells were considered lower bounds and underestimates. Because donor CMV infection status was unknown, age-related changes in expanded clonotypes were potentially confounded. Conclusive comparison of naive and antigen-experienced compartments was prevented by the profiling of bulk unsorted PBMCs.

The source of this sequence is a man aged 35-49 years in good health. The sequence joins TRBV20-1 to TRBJ2-7; 9 central bases correspond to TRBD2. Sequencing was carried out using blood. The DNA reads TGCAGTGCTAGAGTGGCGCTAGCGGGAACCAATGAGCAGTACTTC. Its protein reads: CSARVALAGTNEQYF.